The following is a T cell receptor (beta chain) sequence with its context. The record originates from a study of patients and donors after allogeneic stem cell transplantation. MiXCR, run by TCRdb on the RT-PCR reads, gives a single entry per CDR3 protein. The sample records about a million distinct CDR3 sequences, more than 15% being singletons. CDR1 is KGHDR, CDR2 SFDVKD, per germline. The CDR3 runs 15 residues. The V gene end was trimmed by 4 bases and the J gene end by 7 bases; junction bases not matched to a gene: 6. Sequencing input: blood, either unsorted or a sorted T cell fraction (not recorded which). The TCR sequence derives from a human donor who was either an allogeneic HSCT recipient or a stem cell or donor lymphocyte infusion donor (not recorded which). It is not recorded whose cells these are; they may come from a transplant donor. The genes are TRBV24-1 and TRBJ1-5; 10 bases are a match to TRBD1. The CDR3 loop reads CATSEGQGVGQPQHF. In nucleotides, the CDR3 is TGTGCCACCAGTGAAGGACAGGGGGTCGGACAGCCCCAGCATTTT.